These 30 T cell receptor beta chains were all obtained from the same sample, sequenced in a study of blood T cell repertoires in COVID-19. Sequenced by immunoSEQ multiplex PCR; TCRdb stores in-frame clones only, minus some. Among 70,000 to 80,000 clones listed, around four fifths were seen once. Sequencing input: peripheral blood. The receptors originated from a human donor in a cohort sampled during active COVID-19.

The CDR3 sequence is CASSPPGQGSYNEQFF. Written as DNA, the CDR3 is TGTGCCAGCTCACCTCCAGGACAGGGTTCCTACAATGAGCAGTTCTTC. The V call is TRBV18, the J call TRBJ2-1; 8 nucleotides agree with TRBD1. This CDR3 region has 16 residues. Germline V gene lookup returns CDR1 KGHSH and CDR2 LQKENI. Trimming cost V 3 bases and J 1 base; bases outside gene matches: 5.

The chain carries TRBV3-1 (or the pseudogene TRBV3-2) and TRBJ1-2, with D maybe TRBD1 (6 bases). Germline CDR1 is LGHDT and CDR2 is YNNKEL (reference sequence). This CDR3 has 15 residues. V lost 6 bases to trimming and J lost 7 bases, with 21 bases between them. The CDR3 nucleotides read TGTGCCAGCAGAGACCAGTGGAACAGGGCACTTGGCTACACCTTC. It translates to CASRDQWNRALGYTF.

V is TRBV29-1 and J is TRBJ1-1; D is perhaps TRBD1 (5 bases). Per the germline V gene, CDR1 is SQVTM and CDR2 is ANQGSEA. V lost 5 bases and J lost 0, with 10 bases in between. CDR3 length: 13 residues. The CDR3 region has the DNA TGCAGCGTTTTGGGGGGTGTGAACACTGAAGCTTTCTTT. Translation gives CSVLGGVNTEAFF.

V and J are TRBV3-1 (or the pseudogene TRBV3-2) and TRBJ2-2; possibly TRBD1 for D (5 bases). V lost 8 bases, J lost 5 bases, and 15 bases lay in between. Germline V gives CDR1 LGHDT, CDR2 YNNKEL (reference sequence). CDR3 size: 14 residues. The CDR3 DNA reads TGTGCCAGCCAGGTAGTCCAGGGAACCGGGGAGCTGTTTTTT. Protein product: CASQVVQGTGELFF.

This rearrangement joins TRBV18 to TRBJ2-7; perhaps TRBD1 as D (5 bases). The CDR3 has 15 residues. V lost 3 bases and J 0 bases, leaving 12 bases between the germline ends. Germline CDR1 is KGHSH and CDR2 is LQKENI. CDR3 sequence reads: CASSPGQSTSYEQYF. The CDR3 bases are TGTGCCAGCTCACCTGGACAATCTACCTCCTACGAGCAGTACTTC.

This rearrangement joins TRBV9 to TRBJ2-1; 9 nucleotides agree with TRBD2. The CDR3 loop spans 15 amino acids. The junction had 3 bases not matched to a gene; V was cut back by 3 bases and J by 2 bases. From germline, CDR1 is SGDLS and CDR2 YYNGEE. CDR3 in DNA: TGTGCCAGCAGCGCGGAGCGGGGGGCCTACAATGAGCAGTTCTTC. This gives the protein CASSAERGAYNEQFF.

The chain joins TRBV12-5 to TRBJ2-7; weak D call: TRBD2 (6 bases). Germline CDR1 is LGHNT and CDR2 is FRNRAP. CDR3 size: 14 residues. V was pared by 5 bases and J by 4 bases, with 15 bases between. In DNA, the CDR3 is TGTGCTAGTGGTCCCCGAGAGGGAGGATACGAGCAGTACTTC. Its protein is CASGPREGGYEQYF.

CDR3 region: CASSRRVGDYNEQFF. The CDR3 nucleotides read TGTGCCAGCAGCCGAAGAGTCGGGGACTACAATGAGCAGTTCTTC. V is TRBV9 and J is TRBJ2-1, with a possible D match to TRBD2 (5 bases). V lost 4 bases and J lost 3, with 14 bases in between. This CDR3 spans 15 amino acids. Germline lookup yields CDR1 SGDLS and CDR2 YYNGEE. The whole variable domain, filled in from reference TRBV9 and TRBJ2-1, reads DSGVTQTPKHLITATGQRVTLRCSPRSGDLSVYWYQQSLDQGLQFLIQYYNGEERAKGNILERFSAQQFPDLHSELNLSSLELGDSALYFCASSRRVGDYNEQFFGPGTRLTVL.

The V and J genes are TRBV6-5 and TRBJ1-1; no reliable D call. Germline CDR1 and CDR2: MNHEY and SVGAGI. There are 14 residues in the CDR3. V shed 6 bases and J shed 1 base, with 12 bases lying between them. The CDR3 spells CASREEGANTEAFF. The DNA of the CDR3 is TGTGCCAGCAGGGAGGAAGGTGCGAACACTGAAGCTTTCTTT.

V and J are TRBV29-1 and TRBJ2-5, with D perhaps matching TRBD1 (6 bases). The CDR3 is 13 residues long. The V gene lost 6 bases and the J gene lost 4 bases, with 15 bases spanning the gap. CDR1 is SQVTM and CDR2 is ANQGSEA in the germline V gene. CDR3 sequence: CSVQRTVGETQYF. The CDR3 region has the DNA TGCAGCGTCCAAAGGACAGTTGGAGAGACCCAGTACTTC.

This clone has more than one count but fewer than ten. The chain links TRBV6-5 to TRBJ1-6; D remains unclear. Trimming took 0 bases from V and 6 from J, leaving 12 bases between them. CDR3 length: 16 residues. Germline CDR1 is MNHEY and CDR2 is SVGAGI. This CDR3 reads CASSYSGQASNSPLHF. The CDR3 DNA reads TGTGCCAGCAGTTACTCGGGTCAGGCCTCTAATTCACCCCTCCACTTT.

The chain employs TRBV5-1 and TRBJ2-2; D remains ambiguous. In germline, CDR1 is SGHRS, CDR2 YFSETQ. The CDR3 contains 15 residues. The V end was cut by 3 bases, the J end by 5 bases, with 14 bases between. The CDR3 here is CASSWSAPRTGELFF. The CDR3 DNA is TGCGCCAGCAGCTGGTCAGCCCCCAGGACCGGGGAGCTGTTTTTT. Complete variable domain (other parts from reference TRBV5-1 and TRBJ2-2): KAGVTQTPRYLIKTRGQQVTLSCSPISGHRSVSWYQQTPGQGLQFLFEYFSETQRNKGNFPGRFSGRQFSNSRSEMNVSTLELGDSALYLCASSWSAPRTGELFFGEGSRLTVL.

The chain joins TRBV5-6 to TRBJ2-5; D gene unclear. V lost 2 bases, J lost 2 bases, and 10 bases lay in between. CDR1 SGHDT and CDR2 YYEEEE come from the germline V gene. The CDR3 contains 14 residues. CDR3 in amino acids: CASSFIAAQETQYF. CDR3 coding DNA: TGTGCCAGCAGCTTCATCGCGGCTCAAGAGACCCAGTACTTC.

The J gene is TRBJ2-2, the V gene TRBV24-1, with D perhaps TRBD1 (6 bases). Deletions cut 4 bases from V and 3 bases from J, with 14 bases between. This CDR3 spans 16 amino acids. The germline CDR1 and CDR2 sequences are KGHDR and SFDVKD. DNA of the CDR3: TGTGCCACCAGTGACCCTACGGACAGCTACACCGGGGAGCTGTTTTTT. It translates to CATSDPTDSYTGELFF.

Regarding this clone: Other DNA sequences in the same sample also yield this CDR3. The rearrangement links TRBV5-1 to TRBJ2-1; 7 bases agree with TRBD2. Unmatched junction bases numbered 8, after V lost 0 bases and J lost 8 bases. From germline, CDR1 is SGHRS and CDR2 YFSETQ. The CDR3 totals 15 residues. The CDR3 DNA reads TGCGCCAGCAGCTTGGATGGCGGGAGTAGAGATGAGCAGTTCTTC. This encodes CASSLDGGSRDEQFF.

This chain uses TRBV3-1 (or the pseudogene TRBV3-2) with TRBJ2-7, with D possibly being TRBD2 (5 bases). CDR1 and CDR2 from the germline V gene are LGHDT and YNNKEL (reference sequence). V lost 1 base to trimming and J lost 0 bases, with 13 bases between them. This CDR3 is 16 amino acids long. CDR3 bases: TGTGCCAGCAGCCAAGGCCTAGCCCGCCCCTCCTACGAGCAGTACTTC. This codes for CASSQGLARPSYEQYF.

The table lists this clone with a count of one. The gene calls are TRBV19 and TRBJ2-1; 10 bases match TRBD2. The CDR3 consists of 16 residues. The germline V gene encodes CDR1 LNHDA and CDR2 SQIVND (reference sequence). With 5 bases clipped from V and 6 bases from J, the junction kept 10 bases outside the gene matches. CDR3 nucleotide sequence: TGTGCCAGTAGTCCCCCGGGCAGCGGGGGGGGCAATGAGCAGTTCTTC. This translates into CASSPPGSGGGNEQFF.

This clone was seen just once. The chain employs TRBV5-6 and TRBJ1-1, with no clear D. Germline loops: CDR1 SGHDT, CDR2 YYEEEE. The CDR3 length is 14 residues. Trimming cost V 0 bases and J 4 bases, with 10 bases left between them. DNA for the CDR3: TGTGCCAGCAGCTTGGGAGGGTTGGTCACTGAAGCTTTCTTT. This encodes CASSLGGLVTEAFF.

This clone was seen more than once but under ten times. The rearrangement links TRBV29-1 to TRBJ1-3, with D tentatively TRBD1 (6 bases). Germline CDR1 is SQVTM and CDR2 is ANQGSEA. This CDR3 is built from 19 residues. Trimming removed 6 bases from V and 0 bases from J, with 27 bases in between. The CDR3 DNA reads TGCAGCGTATTACCCTACTTAGAGCCGGGACATGACTCTGGAAACACCATATATTTT. It codes for CSVLPYLEPGHDSGNTIYF.

The rearrangement joins TRBV10-1 to TRBJ2-1, with 9 nucleotides matching TRBD2. This CDR3 comprises 14 residues. Trimming at V came to 4 bases and at J to 4 bases, leaving 2 bases not matched to a gene. Germline values: CDR1 WNHNN, CDR2 SYGVQD (reference sequence). The DNA for the CDR3 is TGCGCCAGCAGTGGGGCGGGAGGGTACAATGAGCAGTTCTTC. Translation: CASSGAGGYNEQFF.

The CDR3, as DNA: TGTGCCTGGAGTGGGACTCCTCGGCGGGATAATGAAAAACTGTTTTTT. This encodes CAWSGTPRRDNEKLFF. J is TRBJ1-4 and V is TRBV30; D is ambiguous. The V end lost 1 base, the J end lost 4 bases, and 16 bases lay between the germline ends. Germline CDR1 reads GTSNPN; CDR2 reads SVGIG (reference sequence). This CDR3 has 16 residues.

The chain joins TRBV25-1 to TRBJ2-1; no firm D call. V lost 4 bases to trimming and J lost 10 bases, with 17 bases between them. The CDR3 is made up of 14 amino acids. Germline loops: CDR1 MGHDK, CDR2 SYGVNS. The CDR3: CASSATPTEVEQFF. The DNA for the CDR3 is TGTGCCAGCAGTGCCACCCCAACAGAAGTCGAGCAGTTCTTC.

V is TRBV7-2 and J is TRBJ1-3; possibly TRBD1 for D (6 bases). The CDR3 has 16 residues. V lost 6 bases and J lost 2, with 17 bases in between. CDR1 and CDR2 (germline): SGHTA, FQGNSA. The CDR3 DNA follows: TGTGCCAGCAGTTTAACCTCACAGGGTGCTGGAAACACCATATATTTT. Translated: CASSLTSQGAGNTIYF.

V gene TRBV29-1 combines with J gene TRBJ1-1; TRBD1 matches at 11 bases. The CDR3 extends over 14 amino acids. The germline V gene encodes CDR1 SQVTM and CDR2 ANQGSEA. Trimming took 6 bases from V and 4 from J; bases not matched to a gene: 7. In nucleotides, the CDR3 is TGCAGCGTGTTAATGGACAGGGGGCCCACTGAAGCTTTCTTT. Amino acid sequence: CSVLMDRGPTEAFF.

The genes are TRBV6-5 and TRBJ1-6, with 8 bases lining up with TRBD1. The V gene end was trimmed by 6 bases and the J gene end by 3 bases; junction bases not matched to a gene: 4. This CDR3 has 15 residues. Germline V gene lookup returns CDR1 MNHEY and CDR2 SVGAGI. The CDR3 nucleotides are TGTGCCAGCAGCTCCAGGGGGCACTATAATTCACCCCTCCACTTT. This sequence encodes CASSSRGHYNSPLHF.

The V call is TRBV6-5, the J call TRBJ1-1; TRBD1 matches at 7 bases. J was trimmed by 8 bases and V by 8 bases; bases with no gene match: 11. The CDR3 has 13 amino acids. Per germline, CDR1 MNHEY and CDR2 SVGAGI. The CDR3 nucleotides read TGTGCCAGCTCCAGACAGGGAAGGGAAGAAGCTTTCTTT. It yields the protein CASSRQGREEAFF.

V gene TRBV7-2 combines with J gene TRBJ2-5; tentatively, D is TRBD2 (5 bases). The germline CDR1 and CDR2 sequences are SGHTA and FQGNSA. Trimming pared 7 bases from V and 3 bases from J, leaving 9 bases between. The CDR3 is 12 residues long. Written as DNA, the CDR3 is TGTGCCAGCAACCGGCGGGAAGAGACCCAGTACTTC. As protein: CASNRREETQYF. The full variable domain, in which reference TRBV7-2 and TRBJ2-5 provide the parts outside the CDR3, is GAGVSQSPSNKVTEKGKDVELRCDPISGHTALYWYRQSLGQGLEFLIYFQGNSAPDKSGLPSDRFSAERTGGSVSTLTIQRTQQEDSAVYLCASNRREETQYFGPGTRLLVL.

V gene TRBV11-2 combines with J gene TRBJ2-7; 9 nucleotides agree with TRBD2. From germline, CDR1 is SGHAT and CDR2 FQNNGV. Losses at the gene ends were 3 bases for V and 6 bases for J; bases not matched to a gene: 9. This CDR3 is built from 15 residues. CDR3 loop: CASSFDGGRALEQYF. CDR3 DNA sequence: TGTGCCAGCAGCTTTGATGGCGGGAGGGCCCTCGAGCAGTACTTC.

This chain uses TRBV19 with TRBJ1-2; no clear D gene. This CDR3 is 12 amino acids long. Trimming shortened V by 5 bases and J by 8 bases, and 12 bases separated the two germline ends. Per germline, CDR1 LNHDA and CDR2 SQIVND (reference sequence). The CDR3 DNA sequence: TGTGCCAGTAGTGGCGGGAAGGGAGGCTACACCTTC. Encoded protein: CASSGGKGGYTF.

The chain carries TRBV11-2 and TRBJ1-1; tentatively, D is TRBD1 (6 bases). CDR1 SGHAT and CDR2 FQNNGV come from the germline V gene. There are 13 residues in the CDR3. The germline V and J ends were trimmed by 4 bases and 1 base, with 7 bases remaining between them. In DNA, the CDR3 is TGTGCCAGCAGCTCGGACAGGAACACTGAAGCTTTCTTT. Translating it yields CASSSDRNTEAFF.